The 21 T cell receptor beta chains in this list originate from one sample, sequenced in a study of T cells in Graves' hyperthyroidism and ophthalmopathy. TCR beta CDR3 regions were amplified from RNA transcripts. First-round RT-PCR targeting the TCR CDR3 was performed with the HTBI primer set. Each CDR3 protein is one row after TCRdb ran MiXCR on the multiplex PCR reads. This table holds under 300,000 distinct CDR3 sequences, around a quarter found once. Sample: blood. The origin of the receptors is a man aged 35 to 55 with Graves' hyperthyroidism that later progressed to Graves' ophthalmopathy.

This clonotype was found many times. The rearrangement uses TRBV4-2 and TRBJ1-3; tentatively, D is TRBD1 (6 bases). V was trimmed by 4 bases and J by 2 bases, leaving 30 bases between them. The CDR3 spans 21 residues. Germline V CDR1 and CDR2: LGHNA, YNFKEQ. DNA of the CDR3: TGTGCCAGCAGCCCGACATCCGGACAGTTCGGAGGAAGGAATCCTGGAAACACCATATATTTT. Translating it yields CASSPTSGQFGGRNPGNTIYF.

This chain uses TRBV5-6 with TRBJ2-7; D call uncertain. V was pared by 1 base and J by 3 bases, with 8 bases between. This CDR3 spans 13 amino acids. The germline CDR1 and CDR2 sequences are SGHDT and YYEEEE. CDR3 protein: CASSLRQSYEQYF. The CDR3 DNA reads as TGTGCCAGCAGCTTGAGGCAGAGCTACGAGCAGTACTTC.

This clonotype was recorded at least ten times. This chain's CDR3 is CASSLVLGYHTEAFF. CDR3 nucleotide sequence: TGTGCCAGCAGCTTAGTTCTGGGGTATCATACTGAAGCTTTCTTT. The chain carries TRBV7-8 and TRBJ1-1; no firm D call. The ends were cut back, 1 base at V and 5 bases at J, with 14 bases in the middle. Germline lookup yields CDR1 SGHVS and CDR2 FQNEAQ. The CDR3 runs to 15 residues.

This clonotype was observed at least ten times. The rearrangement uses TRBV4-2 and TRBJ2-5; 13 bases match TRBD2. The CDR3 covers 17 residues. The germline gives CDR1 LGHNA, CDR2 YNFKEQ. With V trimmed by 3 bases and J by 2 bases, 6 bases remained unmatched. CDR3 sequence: CASSQRPGLAGQETQYF. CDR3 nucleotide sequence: TGTGCCAGCAGCCAGCGCCCGGGACTAGCGGGGCAAGAGACCCAGTACTTC.

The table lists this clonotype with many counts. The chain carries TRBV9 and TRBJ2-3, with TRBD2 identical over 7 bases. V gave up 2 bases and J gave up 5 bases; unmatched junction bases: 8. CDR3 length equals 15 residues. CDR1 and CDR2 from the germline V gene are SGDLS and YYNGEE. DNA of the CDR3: TGTGCCAGCAGCGTCGCTAGCGGTACGAGAGATACGCAGTATTTT. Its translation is CASSVASGTRDTQYF.

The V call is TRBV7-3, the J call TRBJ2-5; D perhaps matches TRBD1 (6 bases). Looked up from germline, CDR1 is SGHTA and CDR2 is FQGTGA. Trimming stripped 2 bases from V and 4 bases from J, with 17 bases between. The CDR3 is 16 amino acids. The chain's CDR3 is CASSLSRGELGETQYF. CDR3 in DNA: TGTGCCAGCAGCTTATCCAGGGGCGAATTAGGAGAGACCCAGTACTTC.

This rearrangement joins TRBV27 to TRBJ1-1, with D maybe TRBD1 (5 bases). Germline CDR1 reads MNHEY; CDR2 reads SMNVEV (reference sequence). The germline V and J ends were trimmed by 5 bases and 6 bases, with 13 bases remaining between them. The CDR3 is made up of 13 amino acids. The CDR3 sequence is CASSPVRGPEAFF. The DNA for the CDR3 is TGTGCCAGCAGTCCCGTAAGGGGCCCTGAAGCTTTCTTT.

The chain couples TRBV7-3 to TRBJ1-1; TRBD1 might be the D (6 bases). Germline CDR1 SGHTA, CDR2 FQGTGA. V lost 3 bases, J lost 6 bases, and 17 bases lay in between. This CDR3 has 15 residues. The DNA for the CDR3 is TGTGCCAGCAGCTTCGGAGGGGGGCGCGTTGCTGAAGCTTTCTTT. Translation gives CASSFGGGRVAEAFF.

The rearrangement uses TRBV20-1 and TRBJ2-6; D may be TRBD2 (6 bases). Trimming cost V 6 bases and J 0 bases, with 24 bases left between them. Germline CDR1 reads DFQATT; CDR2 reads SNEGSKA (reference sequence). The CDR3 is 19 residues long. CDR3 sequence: CSAQTPLGFGSSGANVLTF. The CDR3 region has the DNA TGCAGTGCACAAACCCCCCTCGGGTTCGGGAGCTCTGGGGCCAACGTCCTGACTTTC.

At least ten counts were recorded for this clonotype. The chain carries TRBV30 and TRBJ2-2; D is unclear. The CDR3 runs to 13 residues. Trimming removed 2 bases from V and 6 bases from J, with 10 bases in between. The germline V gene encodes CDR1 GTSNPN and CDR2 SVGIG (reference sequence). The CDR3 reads CAWSNRRAGELFF. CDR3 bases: TGTGCCTGGAGTAACAGAAGAGCCGGGGAGCTGTTTTTT. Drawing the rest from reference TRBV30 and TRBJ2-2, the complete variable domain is SQTIHQWPATLVQPVGSPLSLECTVEGTSNPNLYWYRQAAGRGLQLLFYSVGIGQISSEVPQNLSASRPQDRQFILSSKKLLLSDSGFYLCAWSNRRAGELFFGEGSRLTVL.

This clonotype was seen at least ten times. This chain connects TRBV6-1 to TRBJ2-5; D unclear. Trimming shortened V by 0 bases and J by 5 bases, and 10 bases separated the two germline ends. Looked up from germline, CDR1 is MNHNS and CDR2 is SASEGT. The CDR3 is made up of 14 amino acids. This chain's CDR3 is CASSEASDPETQYF. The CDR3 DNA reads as TGTGCCAGCAGTGAAGCTTCGGATCCCGAGACCCAGTACTTC.

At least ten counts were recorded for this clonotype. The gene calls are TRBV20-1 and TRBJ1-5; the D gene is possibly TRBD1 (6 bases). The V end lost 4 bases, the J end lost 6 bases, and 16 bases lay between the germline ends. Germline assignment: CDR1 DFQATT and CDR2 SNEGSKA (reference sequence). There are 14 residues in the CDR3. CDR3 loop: CSAILGQRGQPQHF. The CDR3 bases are TGCAGTGCTATATTGGGACAAAGAGGTCAGCCCCAGCATTTT.

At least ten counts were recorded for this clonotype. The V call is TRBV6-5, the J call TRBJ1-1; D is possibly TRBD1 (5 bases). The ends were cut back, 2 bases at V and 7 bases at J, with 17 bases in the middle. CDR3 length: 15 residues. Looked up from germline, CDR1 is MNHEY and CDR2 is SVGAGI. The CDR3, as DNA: TGTGCCAGCAGTTACGGGGGGGGACGAAACTTTGAAGCTTTCTTT. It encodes CASSYGGGRNFEAFF.

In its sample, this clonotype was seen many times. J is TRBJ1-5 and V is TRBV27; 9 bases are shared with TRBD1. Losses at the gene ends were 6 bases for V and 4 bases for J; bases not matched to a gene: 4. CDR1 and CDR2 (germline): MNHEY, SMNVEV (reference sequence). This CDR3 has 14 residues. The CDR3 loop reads CASRPGQGNQPQHF. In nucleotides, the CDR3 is TGTGCCAGCAGGCCGGGACAGGGAAATCAGCCCCAGCATTTT.

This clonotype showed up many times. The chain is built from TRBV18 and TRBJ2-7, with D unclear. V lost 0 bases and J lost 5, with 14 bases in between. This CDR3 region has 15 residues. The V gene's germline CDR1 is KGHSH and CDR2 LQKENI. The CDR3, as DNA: TGTGCCAGCTCACCACCTTCTTCAGGATCTGACGAGCAGTACTTC. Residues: CASSPPSSGSDEQYF.

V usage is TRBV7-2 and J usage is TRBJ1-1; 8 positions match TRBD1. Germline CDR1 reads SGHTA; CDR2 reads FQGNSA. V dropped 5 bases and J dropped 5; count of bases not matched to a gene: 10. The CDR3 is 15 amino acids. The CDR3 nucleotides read TGTGCCAGCAGCCTAAGGACAGGGAGGAGGACTGAAGCTTTCTTT. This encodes CASSLRTGRRTEAFF.

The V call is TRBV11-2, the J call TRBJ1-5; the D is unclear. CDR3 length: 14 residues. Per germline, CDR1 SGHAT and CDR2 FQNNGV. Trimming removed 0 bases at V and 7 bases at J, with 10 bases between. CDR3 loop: CASSLDGGTQPQHF. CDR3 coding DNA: TGTGCCAGCAGCTTAGACGGCGGTACCCAGCCCCAGCATTTT.

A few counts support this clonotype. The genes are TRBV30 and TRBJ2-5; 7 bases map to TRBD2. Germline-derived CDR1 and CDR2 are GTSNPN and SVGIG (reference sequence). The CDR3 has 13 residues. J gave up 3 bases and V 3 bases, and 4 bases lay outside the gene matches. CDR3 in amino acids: CAWRRLAEETQYF. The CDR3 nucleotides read TGTGCCTGGAGACGTCTAGCGGAAGAGACCCAGTACTTC.

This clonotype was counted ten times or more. The CDR3 loop is CASSGATVNQPQHF. The CDR3 DNA reads TGTGCCAGCAGTGGGGCCACAGTGAATCAGCCCCAGCATTTT. The chain has TRBV2 and TRBJ1-5; D remains unclear. Trimming took 4 bases from V and 4 from J, leaving 11 bases between them. CDR3 length: 14 amino acids. Germline lookup yields CDR1 SNHLY and CDR2 FYNNEI.

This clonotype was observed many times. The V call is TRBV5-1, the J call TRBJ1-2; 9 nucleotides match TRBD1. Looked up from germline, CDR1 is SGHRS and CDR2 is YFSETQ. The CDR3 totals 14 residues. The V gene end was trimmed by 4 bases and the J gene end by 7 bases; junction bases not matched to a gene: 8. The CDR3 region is CASSIGDRESGYTF. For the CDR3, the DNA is TGCGCCAGCAGCATCGGGGACAGGGAGAGTGGCTACACCTTC.

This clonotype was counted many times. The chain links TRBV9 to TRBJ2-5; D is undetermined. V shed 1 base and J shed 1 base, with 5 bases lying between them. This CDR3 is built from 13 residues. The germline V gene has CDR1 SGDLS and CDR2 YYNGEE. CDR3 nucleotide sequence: TGTGCCAGCAGCGTATTCCCCCAAGAGACCCAGTACTTC. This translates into CASSVFPQETQYF.